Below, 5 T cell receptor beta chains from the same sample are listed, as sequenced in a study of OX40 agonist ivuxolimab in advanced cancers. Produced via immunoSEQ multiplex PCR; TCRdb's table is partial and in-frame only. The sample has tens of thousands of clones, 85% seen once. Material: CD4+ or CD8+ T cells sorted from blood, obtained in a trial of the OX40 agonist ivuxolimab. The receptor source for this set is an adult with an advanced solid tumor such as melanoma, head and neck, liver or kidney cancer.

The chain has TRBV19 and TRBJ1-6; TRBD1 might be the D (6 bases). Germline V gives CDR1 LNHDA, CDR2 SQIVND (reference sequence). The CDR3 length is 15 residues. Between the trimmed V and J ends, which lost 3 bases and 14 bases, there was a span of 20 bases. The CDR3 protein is CASSIGRGGFQTLHF. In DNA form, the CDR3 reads TGTGCCAGTAGTATTGGCAGGGGCGGCTTTCAAACCCTCCACTTT.

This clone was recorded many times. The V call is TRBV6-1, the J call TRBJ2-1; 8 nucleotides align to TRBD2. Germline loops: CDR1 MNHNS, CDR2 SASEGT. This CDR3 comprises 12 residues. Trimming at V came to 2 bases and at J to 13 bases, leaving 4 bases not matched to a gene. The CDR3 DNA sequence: TGTGCCAGCAGTGAAATAGCGGGAACTCAGTTCTTC. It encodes CASSEIAGTQFF.

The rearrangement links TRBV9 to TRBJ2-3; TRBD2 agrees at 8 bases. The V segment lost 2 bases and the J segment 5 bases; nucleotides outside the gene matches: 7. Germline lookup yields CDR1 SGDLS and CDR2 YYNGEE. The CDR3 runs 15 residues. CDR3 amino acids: CASSVGGGVRDTQYF. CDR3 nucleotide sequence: TGTGCCAGCAGCGTCGGGGGGGGAGTCCGAGATACGCAGTATTTT.

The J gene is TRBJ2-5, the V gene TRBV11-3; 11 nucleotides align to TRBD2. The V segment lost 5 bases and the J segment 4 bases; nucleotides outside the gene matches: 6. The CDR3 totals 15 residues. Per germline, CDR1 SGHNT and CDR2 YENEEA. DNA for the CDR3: TGTGCCAGCAGCGGTACTAGCGGGGGTGCAGAGACCCAGTACTTC. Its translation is CASSGTSGGAETQYF.

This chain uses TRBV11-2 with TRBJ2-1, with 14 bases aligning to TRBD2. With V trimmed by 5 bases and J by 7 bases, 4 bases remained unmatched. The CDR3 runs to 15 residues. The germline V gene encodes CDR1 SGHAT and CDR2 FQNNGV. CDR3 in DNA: TGTGCCAGCAGCCCCGGGACTAGCGGGGGAAATGAGCAGTTCTTC. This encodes CASSPGTSGGNEQFF.